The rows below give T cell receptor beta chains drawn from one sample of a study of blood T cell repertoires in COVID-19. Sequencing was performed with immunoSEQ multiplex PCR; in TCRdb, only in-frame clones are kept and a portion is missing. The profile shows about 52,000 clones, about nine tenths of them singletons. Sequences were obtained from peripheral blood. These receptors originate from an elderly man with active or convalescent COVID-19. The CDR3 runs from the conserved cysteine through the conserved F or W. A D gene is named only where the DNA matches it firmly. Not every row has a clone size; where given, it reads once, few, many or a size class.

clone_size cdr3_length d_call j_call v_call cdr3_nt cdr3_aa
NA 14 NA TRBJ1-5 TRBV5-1 TGCGCCAGCAGCTTGGAGGGGGACAACCAGCCCCAGCATTTT CASSLEGDNQPQHF
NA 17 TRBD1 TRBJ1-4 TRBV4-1 TGCGCCAGCAGCCAGGCGATACCCAGGGGGCGTCGAGAAAAACTGTTTTTT CASSQAIPRGRREKLFF
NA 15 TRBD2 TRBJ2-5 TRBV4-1 TGCGCCAGCAGCCAAGCGACTAGCGGGGAAGAGACCCAGTACTTC CASSQATSGEETQYF
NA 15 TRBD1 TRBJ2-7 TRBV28 TGTGCCAGCATAACCGGACAGGGTTTAATTGACGAGCAGTACTTC CASITGQGLIDEQYF
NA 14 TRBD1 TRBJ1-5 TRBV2 TGTGCCAGCAATCCAGGGGGCGAATACCAGCCCCAGCATTTT CASNPGGEYQPQHF
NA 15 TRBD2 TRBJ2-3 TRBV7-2 TGTGCCAGCAGCTCCGAGGCACTAGCGGGAGGTACGCAGTATTTT CASSSEALAGGTQYF
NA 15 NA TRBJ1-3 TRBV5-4 TGTGCCAGCAGCTTACCGGCGGGGAGGGGAAACACCATATATTTT CASSLPAGRGNTIYF
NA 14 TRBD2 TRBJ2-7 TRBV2 TGTGCCAGCAAAGACCTAGCGGCCTCCTACGAGCAGTACTTC CASKDLAASYEQYF
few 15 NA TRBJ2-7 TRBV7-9 TGTGCCAGCAGCTTAGAGTTAGGGGAAGCCTACGAGCAGTACTTC CASSLELGEAYEQYF
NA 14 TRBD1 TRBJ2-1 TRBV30 TGTGCCTGGAGTGATGGACAGGGGTTCGGGGAGCAGTTCTTC CAWSDGQGFGEQFF
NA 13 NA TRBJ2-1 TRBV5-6 TGTGCCAGCAGCCCCCTAGGAGTGAATGAGCAGTTCTTC CASSPLGVNEQFF
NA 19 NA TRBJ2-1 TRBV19 TGTGCCAGTAGTATCACCCTCGGTGGGGGAGGCGGCAGATTGGGTGAGCAGTTCTTC CASSITLGGGGGRLGEQFF
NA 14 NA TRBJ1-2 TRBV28 TGTACCAGCAGCGGGGAGGGCTCTGGCTATGGCTACACCTTC CTSSGEGSGYGYTF
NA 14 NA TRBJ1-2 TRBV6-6 TGTGCCAGCAGTTACGAGGGATCCAGCTATGGCTACACCTTC CASSYEGSSYGYTF
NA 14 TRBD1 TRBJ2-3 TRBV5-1 TGCGCCAGCAGTTTTGGGACAGACACAGATACGCAGTATTTT CASSFGTDTDTQYF
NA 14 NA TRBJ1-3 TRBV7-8 TGTGCCAGCAGCCCCAGGGTTAGGGAAAACACCATATATTTT CASSPRVRENTIYF
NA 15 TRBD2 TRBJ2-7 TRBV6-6 TGTGCCAGCAGTGAGACTAGCGGGAGGGCCTACGAGCAGTACTTC CASSETSGRAYEQYF
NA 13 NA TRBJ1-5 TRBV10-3 TGTGCCATTGCCCAGGCCGCAGTTCAGCCCCAGCATTTT CAIAQAAVQPQHF
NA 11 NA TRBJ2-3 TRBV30 TGTGCCTGGAAGCAGGCAGATACGCAGTATTTT CAWKQADTQYF
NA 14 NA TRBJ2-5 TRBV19 TGTGCCAGTAACCCAAGTAGAGCGACGGAGACCCAGTACTTC CASNPSRATETQYF
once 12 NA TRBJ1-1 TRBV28 TGTGCCAGCAGTTTGTACTACACTGAAGCTTTCTTT CASSLYYTEAFF
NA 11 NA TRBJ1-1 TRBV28 TGTGCCAGCAACGGGAACACTGAAGCTTTCTTT CASNGNTEAFF
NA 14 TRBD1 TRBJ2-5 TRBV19 TGTGCCAGTACTCGAAGGACAGGCCAAGAGACCCAGTACTTC CASTRRTGQETQYF
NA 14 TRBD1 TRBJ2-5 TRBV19 TGTGCCAGTGGGCGGACAGGGATCCAAGAGACCCAGTACTTC CASGRTGIQETQYF
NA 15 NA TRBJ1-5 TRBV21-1 TGTGCCGACCCCGAGGGCAAGAATAGCAATCAGCCCCAGCATTTT CADPEGKNSNQPQHF
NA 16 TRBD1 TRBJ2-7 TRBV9 TGTGCCAGCAGCGTAGGGGGACAGGGGGCTATATACGAGCAGTACTTC CASSVGGQGAIYEQYF
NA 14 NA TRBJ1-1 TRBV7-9 TGTGCCAGCAGCTTATCCGGTTTGCACACTGAAGCTTTCTTT CASSLSGLHTEAFF
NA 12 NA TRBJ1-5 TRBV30 TGTGCCTGGAACGGCGGAGCTGAGCCCCAGCATTTT CAWNGGAEPQHF
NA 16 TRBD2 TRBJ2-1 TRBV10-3 TGTGCCATCAGAACGGTAGCGGGTGGAAACAGCCGCGAGCAGTTCTTC CAIRTVAGGNSREQFF
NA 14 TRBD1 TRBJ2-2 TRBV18 TGTGCCAGCTCCCGACAGGGGGTCACCGGGGAGCTGTTTTTT CASSRQGVTGELFF
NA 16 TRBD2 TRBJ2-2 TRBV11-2 TGTGCCAGCAGCTTACTTAGCGGGGGGGCCGTCGGGGAGCTGTTTTTT CASSLLSGGAVGELFF
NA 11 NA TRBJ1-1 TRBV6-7 TGTGCCAGCAGGGGGGGCACTGAAGCTTTCTTT CASRGGTEAFF
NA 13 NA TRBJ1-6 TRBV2 TGTGCCAGCATTCGGGGGGCCAATTCACCCCTCCACTTT CASIRGANSPLHF
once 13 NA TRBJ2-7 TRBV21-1 TGTGCCAACCCGGGCTCTGTACGAGGGGAGCAGTACTTC CANPGSVRGEQYF
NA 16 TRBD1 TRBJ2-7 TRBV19 TGTGCCAGTAGTATAGCGGGGGGACAGGGATACCACGAGCAGTACTTC CASSIAGGQGYHEQYF
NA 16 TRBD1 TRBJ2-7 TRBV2 TGTGCCAGCAGAACCACCTTGACAGGGGCACACCACGAGCAGTACTTC CASRTTLTGAHHEQYF
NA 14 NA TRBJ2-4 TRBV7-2 TGTGCCAGCAGCCCAAGCGCAGCCAAAAACATTCAGTACTTC CASSPSAAKNIQYF
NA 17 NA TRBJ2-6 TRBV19 TGTGCCAGTAGTATAGAGGGGGCAGCCTCTGGGGCCAACGTCCTGACTTTC CASSIEGAASGANVLTF
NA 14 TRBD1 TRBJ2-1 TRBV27 TGTGCCAGCAGTATACAGGGGGCGGGCTATGAGCAGTTCTTC CASSIQGAGYEQFF
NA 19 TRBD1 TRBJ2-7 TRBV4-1 TGCGCCAGCAGCCAAGGACTTGGGGTTAGGGGGCGCGGGCCCTCAGCGCAGTACTTC CASSQGLGVRGRGPSAQYF
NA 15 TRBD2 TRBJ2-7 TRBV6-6 TGTGCCAGCAAGCAGGGCCGGACTAGCGGGGGCGAGCAGTACTTC CASKQGRTSGGEQYF